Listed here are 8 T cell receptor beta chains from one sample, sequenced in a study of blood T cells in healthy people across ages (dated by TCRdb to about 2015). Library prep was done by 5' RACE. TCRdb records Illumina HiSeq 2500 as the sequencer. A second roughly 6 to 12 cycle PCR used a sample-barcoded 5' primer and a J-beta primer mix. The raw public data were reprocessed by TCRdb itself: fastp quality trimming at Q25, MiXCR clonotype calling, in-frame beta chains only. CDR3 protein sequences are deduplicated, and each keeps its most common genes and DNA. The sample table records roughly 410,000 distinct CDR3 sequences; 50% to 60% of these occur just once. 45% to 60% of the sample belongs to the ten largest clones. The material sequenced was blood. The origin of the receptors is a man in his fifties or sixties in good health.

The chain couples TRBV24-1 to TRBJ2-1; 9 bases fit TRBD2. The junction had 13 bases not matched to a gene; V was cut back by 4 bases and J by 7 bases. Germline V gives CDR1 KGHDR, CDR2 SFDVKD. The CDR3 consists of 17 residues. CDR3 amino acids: CATSESLGLARGNEQFF. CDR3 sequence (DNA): TGTGCCACCAGTGAGTCCCTAGGACTAGCGAGAGGGAATGAGCAGTTCTTC.

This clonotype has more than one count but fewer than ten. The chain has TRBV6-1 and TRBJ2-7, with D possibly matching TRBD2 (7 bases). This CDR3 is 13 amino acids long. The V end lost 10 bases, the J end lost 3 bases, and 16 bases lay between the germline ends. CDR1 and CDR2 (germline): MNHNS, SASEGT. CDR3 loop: CANSQGRDYEQYF. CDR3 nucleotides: TGTGCCAACTCCCAGGGGAGGGACTACGAGCAGTACTTC.

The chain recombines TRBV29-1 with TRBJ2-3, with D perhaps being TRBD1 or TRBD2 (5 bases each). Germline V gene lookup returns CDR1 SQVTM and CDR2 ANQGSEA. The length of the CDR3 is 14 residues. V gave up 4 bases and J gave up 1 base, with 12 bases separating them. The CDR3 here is CSVVRDHGTDTQYF. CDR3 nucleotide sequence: TGCAGCGTTGTGAGGGACCACGGCACAGATACGCAGTATTTT.

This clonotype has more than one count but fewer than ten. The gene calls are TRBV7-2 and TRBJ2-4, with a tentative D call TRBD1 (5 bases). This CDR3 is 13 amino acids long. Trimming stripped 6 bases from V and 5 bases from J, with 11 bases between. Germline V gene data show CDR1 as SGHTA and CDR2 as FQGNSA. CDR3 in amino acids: CASRAMGQNIQYF. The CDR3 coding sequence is TGTGCCAGCAGAGCTATGGGGCAAAACATTCAGTACTTC.

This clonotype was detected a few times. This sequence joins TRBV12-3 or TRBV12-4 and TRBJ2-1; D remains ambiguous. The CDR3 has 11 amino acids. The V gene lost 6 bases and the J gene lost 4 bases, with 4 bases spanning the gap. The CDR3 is CASRVYNEQFF. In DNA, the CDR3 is TGTGCCAGCAGAGTTTACAATGAGCAGTTCTTC.

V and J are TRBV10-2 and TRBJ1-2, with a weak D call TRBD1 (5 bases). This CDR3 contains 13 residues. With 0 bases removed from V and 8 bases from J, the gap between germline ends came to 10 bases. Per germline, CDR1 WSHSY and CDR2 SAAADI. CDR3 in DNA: TGCGCCAGCAGTGAGTCGTTATGGGGCGGCTACACCTTC. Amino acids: CASSESLWGGYTF.

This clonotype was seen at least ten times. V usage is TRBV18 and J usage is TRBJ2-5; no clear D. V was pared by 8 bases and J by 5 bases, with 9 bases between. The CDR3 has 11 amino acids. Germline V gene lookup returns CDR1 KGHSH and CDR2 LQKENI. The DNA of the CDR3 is TGTGCCAGCAGCCCAAAGGAGACCCAGTACTTC. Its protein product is CASSPKETQYF.

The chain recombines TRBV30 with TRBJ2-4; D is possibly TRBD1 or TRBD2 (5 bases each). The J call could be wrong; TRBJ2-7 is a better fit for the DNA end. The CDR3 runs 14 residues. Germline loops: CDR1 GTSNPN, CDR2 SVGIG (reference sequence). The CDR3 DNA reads TGTGCCTGGAGCCCAGGGACCCTCCTGGACGAGCAGTACTTC. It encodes CAWSPGTLLDEQYF.